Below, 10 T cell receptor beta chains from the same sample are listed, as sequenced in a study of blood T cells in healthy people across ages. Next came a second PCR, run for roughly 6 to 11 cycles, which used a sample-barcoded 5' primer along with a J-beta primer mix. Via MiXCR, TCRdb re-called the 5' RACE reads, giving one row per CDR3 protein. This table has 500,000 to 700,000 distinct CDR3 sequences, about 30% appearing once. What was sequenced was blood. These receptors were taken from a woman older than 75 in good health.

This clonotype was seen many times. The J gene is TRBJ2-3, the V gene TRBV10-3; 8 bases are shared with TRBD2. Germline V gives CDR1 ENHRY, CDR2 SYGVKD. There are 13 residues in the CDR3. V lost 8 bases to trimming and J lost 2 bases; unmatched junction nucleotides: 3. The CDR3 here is CAIYSGDTDTQYF. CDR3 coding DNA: TGTGCCATCTATAGCGGGGACACAGATACGCAGTATTTT.

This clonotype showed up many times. The CDR3 coding sequence is TGTGCCAGCAGCTCCGGTTCCCGGACAGGGGGCGAAGAGACCCAGTACTTC. Its translation is CASSSGSRTGGEETQYF. The rearrangement links TRBV7-3 to TRBJ2-5; 11 bases align to TRBD1. CDR1 and CDR2 from the germline V gene are SGHTA and FQGTGA. CDR3 length equals 17 residues. J was trimmed by 3 bases and V by 4 bases; bases with no gene match: 10.

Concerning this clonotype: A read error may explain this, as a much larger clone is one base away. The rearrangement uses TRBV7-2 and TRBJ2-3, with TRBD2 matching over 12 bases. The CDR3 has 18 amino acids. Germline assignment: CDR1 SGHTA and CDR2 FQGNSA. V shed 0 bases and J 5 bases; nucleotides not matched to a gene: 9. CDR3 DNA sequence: TGTGCCAGCAGCTTAGCAGGAACTAGCGGGGGGCGCCGAGATACGCAGTATTTT. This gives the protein CASSLAGTSGGRRDTQYF.

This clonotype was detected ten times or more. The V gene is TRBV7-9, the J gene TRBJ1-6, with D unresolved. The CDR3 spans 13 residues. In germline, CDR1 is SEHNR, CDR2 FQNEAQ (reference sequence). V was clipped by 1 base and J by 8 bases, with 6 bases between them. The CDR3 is CASSLVGDSPLHF. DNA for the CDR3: TGTGCCAGCAGCTTAGTTGGGGATTCACCCCTCCACTTT.

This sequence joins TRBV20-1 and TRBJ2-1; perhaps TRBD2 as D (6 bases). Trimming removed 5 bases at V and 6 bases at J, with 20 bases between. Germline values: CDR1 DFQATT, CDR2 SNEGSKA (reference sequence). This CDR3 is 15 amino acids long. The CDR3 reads CSAPVLELAANEQFF. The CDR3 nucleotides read TGCAGTGCTCCCGTCCTGGAACTAGCAGCCAATGAGCAGTTCTTC.

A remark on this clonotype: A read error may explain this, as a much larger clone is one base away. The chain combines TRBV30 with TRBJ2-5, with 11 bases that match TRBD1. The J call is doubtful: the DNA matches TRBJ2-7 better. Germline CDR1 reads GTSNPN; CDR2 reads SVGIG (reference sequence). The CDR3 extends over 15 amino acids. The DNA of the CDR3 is TGTGCCTGCGCTAAGGACAGGGGGCGCTTAGACGAGCAGTACTTC. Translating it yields CACAKDRGRLDEQYF.

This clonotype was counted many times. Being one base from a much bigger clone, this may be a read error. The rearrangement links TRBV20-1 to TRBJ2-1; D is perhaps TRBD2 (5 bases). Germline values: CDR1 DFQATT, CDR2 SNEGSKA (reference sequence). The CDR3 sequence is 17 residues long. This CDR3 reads CSPRKAVTVDSYNEQFF. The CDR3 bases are TGCAGTCCTAGAAAAGCGGTTACGGTGGACTCCTACAATGAGCAGTTCTTC.

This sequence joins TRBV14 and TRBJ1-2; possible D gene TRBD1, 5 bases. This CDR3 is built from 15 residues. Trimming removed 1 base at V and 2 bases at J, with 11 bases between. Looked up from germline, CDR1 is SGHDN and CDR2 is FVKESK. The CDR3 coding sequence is TGTGCCAGCAGCCAAGTTGGGGGGTGGAACTATGGCTACACCTTC. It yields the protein CASSQVGGWNYGYTF. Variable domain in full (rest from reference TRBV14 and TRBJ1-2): EAGVTQFPSHSVIEKGQTVTLRCDPISGHDNLYWYRRVMGKEIKFLLHFVKESKQDESGMPNNRFLAERTGGTYSTLKVQPAELEDSGVYFCASSQVGGWNYGYTFGSGTRLTVV.

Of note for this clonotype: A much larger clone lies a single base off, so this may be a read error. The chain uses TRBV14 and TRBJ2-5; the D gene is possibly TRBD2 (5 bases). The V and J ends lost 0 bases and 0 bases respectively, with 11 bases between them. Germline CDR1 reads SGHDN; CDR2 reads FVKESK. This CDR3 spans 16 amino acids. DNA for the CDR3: TGTGCCAGCAGCCAAGATATGAGCGGCAACCAAGAGACCCAGTACTTC. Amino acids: CASSQDMSGNQETQYF.

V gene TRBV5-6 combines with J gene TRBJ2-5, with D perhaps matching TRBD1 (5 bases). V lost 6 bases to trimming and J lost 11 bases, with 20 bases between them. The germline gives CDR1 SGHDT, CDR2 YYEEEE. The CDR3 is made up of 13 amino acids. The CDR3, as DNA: TGTGCCAGCACTGTTTGGGGCCGAAATGAGCAGTACTTC. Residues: CASTVWGRNEQYF. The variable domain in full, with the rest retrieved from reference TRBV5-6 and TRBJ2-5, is DAGVTQSPTHLIKTRGQQVTLRCSPKSGHDTVSWYQQALGQGPQFIFQYYEEEERQRGNFPDRFSGHQFPNYSSELNVNALLLGDSALYLCASTVWGRNEQYFGPGTRLLVL.